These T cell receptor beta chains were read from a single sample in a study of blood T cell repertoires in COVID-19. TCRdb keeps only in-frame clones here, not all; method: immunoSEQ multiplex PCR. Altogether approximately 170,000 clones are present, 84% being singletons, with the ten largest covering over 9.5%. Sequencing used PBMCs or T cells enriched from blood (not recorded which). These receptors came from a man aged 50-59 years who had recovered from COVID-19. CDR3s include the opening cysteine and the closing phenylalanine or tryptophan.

CDR3: CASSQWGLNEKLFF; V: TRBV16
CDR3: CASSLRGATLSSYNEQFF; V: TRBV7-3
CDR3: CASSPRLDSYEQYF; V: TRBV3-1/TRBV3-2
CDR3: CASSPGGRFATNEKLFF; V: TRBV18
CDR3: CASSLKASGGTSYNEQFF; V: TRBV7-3
CDR3: CASSQDNRGPYGYTF; V: TRBV14
CDR3: CASSLDPGGGINEKLFF; V: TRBV11-2
CDR3: CASSYGMAEAFF; V: TRBV5-8
CDR3: CASRMGVHSGNTIYF; V: TRBV6-5
CDR3: CASSINYSNQPQHF; V: TRBV19
CDR3: CASSQGTGGPTDTQYF; V: TRBV4-3
CDR3: CASSRTYSPLHF; V: TRBV12-3/TRBV12-4
CDR3: CASSRLADRTDTQYF; V: TRBV2
CDR3: CASSPPPGQGTGNTIYF; V: TRBV28
CDR3: CASSPTGSTYEQYF; V: TRBV5-1
CDR3: CASSQEHSREQYF; V: TRBV4-1
CDR3: CASTPGQGMNTEAFF; V: TRBV5-1
CDR3: CASSGRTSGGTGELFF; V: TRBV7-9
CDR3: CATSREALRGPAETQYF; V: TRBV15
CDR3: CASSVASMNTEAFF; V: TRBV7-2
CDR3: CASSREGLGNQPQHF; V: TRBV3-1/TRBV3-2
CDR3: CASSPQGSEQFF; V: TRBV7-3
CDR3: CASRGLAGPYHEQFF; V: TRBV2
CDR3: CASSYTKQGGGNTIYF; V: TRBV6-6
CDR3: CASSPQGRVQPQHF; V: TRBV11-3
CDR3: CASSLGAHSNQPQHF; V: TRBV5-6
CDR3: CASSHPRGQSNTF; V: TRBV5-4
CDR3: CASSIGTGAPEQFF; V: TRBV19
CDR3: CASSTHLGGELFF; V: TRBV5-8
CDR3: CASSLDRAEQYF; V: TRBV5-1
CDR3: CASSLQRGFTYEQYF; V: TRBV19
CDR3: CASRLAGGPDTQYF; V: TRBV5-1
CDR3: CASSTGTGVSGAFF; V: TRBV19
CDR3: CASSQEGGSTYEQYF; V: TRBV4-1
CDR3: CASQGQGYEQYF; V: TRBV2
CDR3: CASFGASGGAVTDTQYF; V: TRBV7-9
CDR3: CASSLKFISVGRYNEQFF; V: TRBV11-2
CDR3: CASSHLAEDTQYF; V: TRBV6-5
CDR3: CASSFRQGIGYTF; V: TRBV7-2
CDR3: CASSFPGKYPEAFF; V: TRBV5-6
CDR3: CASSLDRAVPSF; V: TRBV11-2
CDR3: CASTPSRLYGYTF; V: TRBV12-3/TRBV12-4
CDR3: CAIKDPLGVNEQFF; V: TRBV10-3
CDR3: CASSQEDRGSQPQHF; V: TRBV4-3
CDR3: CASSVVAGGRDTQYF; V: TRBV9
CDR3: CASSREGRGSNYGYTF; V: TRBV21-1